The source of this TCR beta chain is a study of T-cell memory formation after mild COVID-19. This clonotype was counted many times. Its antigen remains unidentified. Study results and limitations: Pre-infection memory showed some responding clones, and this suggested that cross-reactive memory joined.

Germline V gene lookup returns CDR1 LNHDA and CDR2 SQIVND (reference sequence). The CDR3 is made up of 13 amino acids. V dropped 5 bases and J dropped 9 bases, with 14 bases sitting between them. Constant-segment primers and 5'RACE yielded cDNA libraries for TCR alpha and TCR beta, each carrying sample barcodes and UMIs. From the 5' RACE reads, TCRdb called clonotypes with MiXCR, one entry per CDR3 protein. The table lists fewer than 350,000 distinct CDR3 sequences, 8% to 10% of them singletons. The clonotype originates from a man between 18 and 35 years old who had mild COVID-19 (a few samples of this study predate the infection). Cell type and time point are not known. This chain connects TRBV19 to TRBJ2-1; no definite D call. The sequenced sample consisted of PBMCs or a T cell subset sorted from them (not recorded which). CDR3 sequence: CASSAQKATEQFF. The CDR3 DNA sequence: TGTGCCAGTAGTGCACAGAAAGCAACTGAGCAGTTCTTC.